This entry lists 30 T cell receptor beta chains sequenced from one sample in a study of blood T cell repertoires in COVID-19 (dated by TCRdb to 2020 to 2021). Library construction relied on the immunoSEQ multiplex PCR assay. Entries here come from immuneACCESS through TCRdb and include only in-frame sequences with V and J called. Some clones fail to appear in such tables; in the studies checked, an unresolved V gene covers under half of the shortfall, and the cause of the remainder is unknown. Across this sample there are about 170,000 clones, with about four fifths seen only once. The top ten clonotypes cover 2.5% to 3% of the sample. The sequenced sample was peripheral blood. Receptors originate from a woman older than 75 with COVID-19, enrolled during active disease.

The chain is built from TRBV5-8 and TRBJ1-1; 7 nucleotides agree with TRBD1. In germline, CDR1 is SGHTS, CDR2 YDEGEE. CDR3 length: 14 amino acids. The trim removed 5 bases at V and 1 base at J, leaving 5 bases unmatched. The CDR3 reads CASRLTGWNTEAFF. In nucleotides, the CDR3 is TGTGCCAGCAGATTGACAGGGTGGAACACTGAAGCTTTCTTT.

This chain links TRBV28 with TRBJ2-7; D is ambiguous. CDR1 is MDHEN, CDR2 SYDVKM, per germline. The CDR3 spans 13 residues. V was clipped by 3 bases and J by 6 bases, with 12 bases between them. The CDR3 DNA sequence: TGTGCCAGCAGTTTGTTTAAAACATCCGAGCAGTACTTC. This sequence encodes CASSLFKTSEQYF.

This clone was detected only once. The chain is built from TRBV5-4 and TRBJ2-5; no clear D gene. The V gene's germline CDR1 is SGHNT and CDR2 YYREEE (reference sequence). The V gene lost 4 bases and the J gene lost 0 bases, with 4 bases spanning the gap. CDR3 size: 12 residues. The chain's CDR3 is CASSLDQETQYF. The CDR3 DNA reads TGTGCCAGCAGCCTAGACCAAGAGACCCAGTACTTC.

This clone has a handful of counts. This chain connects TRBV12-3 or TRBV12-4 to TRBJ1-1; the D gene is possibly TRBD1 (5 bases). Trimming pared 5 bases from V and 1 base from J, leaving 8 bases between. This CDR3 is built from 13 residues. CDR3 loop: CASSPTGNTEAFF. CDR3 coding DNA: TGTGCCAGCAGTCCTACAGGGAACACTGAAGCTTTCTTT.

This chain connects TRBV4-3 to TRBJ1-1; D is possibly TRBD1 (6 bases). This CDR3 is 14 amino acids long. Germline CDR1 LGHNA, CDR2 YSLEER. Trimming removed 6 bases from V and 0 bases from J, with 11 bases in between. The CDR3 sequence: CASRAGHMNTEAFF. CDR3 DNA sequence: TGCGCCAGCAGAGCGGGACATATGAACACTGAAGCTTTCTTT.

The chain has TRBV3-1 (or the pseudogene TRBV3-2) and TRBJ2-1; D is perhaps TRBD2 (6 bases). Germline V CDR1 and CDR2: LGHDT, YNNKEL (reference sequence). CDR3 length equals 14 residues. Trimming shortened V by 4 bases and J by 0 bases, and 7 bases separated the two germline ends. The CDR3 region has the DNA TGTGCCAGCAGCCTGGGGGGCTCCTACAATGAGCAGTTCTTC. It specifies CASSLGGSYNEQFF.

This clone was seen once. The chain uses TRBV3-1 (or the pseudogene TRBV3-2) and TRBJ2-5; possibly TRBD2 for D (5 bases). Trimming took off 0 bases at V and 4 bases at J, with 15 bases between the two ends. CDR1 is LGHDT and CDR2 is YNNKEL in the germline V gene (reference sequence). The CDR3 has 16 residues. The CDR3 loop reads CASSQDIGGSGETQYF. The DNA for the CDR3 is TGTGCCAGCAGCCAAGACATTGGTGGGAGCGGAGAGACCCAGTACTTC.

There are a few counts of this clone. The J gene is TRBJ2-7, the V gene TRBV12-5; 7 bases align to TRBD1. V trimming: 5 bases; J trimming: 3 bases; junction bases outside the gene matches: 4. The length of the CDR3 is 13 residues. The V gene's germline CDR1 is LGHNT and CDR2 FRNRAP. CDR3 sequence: CASGPRDSYEQYF. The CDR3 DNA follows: TGTGCTAGTGGTCCCCGGGACAGCTACGAGCAGTACTTC.

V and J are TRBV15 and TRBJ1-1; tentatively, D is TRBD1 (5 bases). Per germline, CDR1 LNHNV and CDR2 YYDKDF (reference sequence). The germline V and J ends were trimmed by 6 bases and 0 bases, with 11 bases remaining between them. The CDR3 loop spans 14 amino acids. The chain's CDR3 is CATRDNPMNTEAFF. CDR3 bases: TGTGCCACCAGGGACAACCCGATGAACACTGAAGCTTTCTTT.

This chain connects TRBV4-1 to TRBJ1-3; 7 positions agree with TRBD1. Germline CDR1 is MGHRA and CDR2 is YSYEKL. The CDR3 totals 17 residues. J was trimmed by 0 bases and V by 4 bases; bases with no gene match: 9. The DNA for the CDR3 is TGCGCCAGCAGCCCTACCGGACAGGCAAGCTCTGGAAACACCATATATTTT. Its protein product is CASSPTGQASSGNTIYF.

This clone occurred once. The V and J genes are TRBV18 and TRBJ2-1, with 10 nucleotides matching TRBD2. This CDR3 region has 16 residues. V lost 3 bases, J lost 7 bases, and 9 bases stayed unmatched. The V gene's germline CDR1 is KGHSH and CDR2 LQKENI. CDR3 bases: TGTGCCAGCTCACCCCTTTCGAGCGGGGGGGCAAATGAGCAGTTCTTC. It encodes CASSPLSSGGANEQFF.

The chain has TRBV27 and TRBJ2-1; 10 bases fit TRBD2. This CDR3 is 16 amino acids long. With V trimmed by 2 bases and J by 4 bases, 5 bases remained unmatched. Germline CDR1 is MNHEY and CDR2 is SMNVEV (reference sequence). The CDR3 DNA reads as TGTGCCAGCAGTTTAAGCCGGACTAGCGGTTACAATGAGCAGTTCTTC. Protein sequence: CASSLSRTSGYNEQFF.

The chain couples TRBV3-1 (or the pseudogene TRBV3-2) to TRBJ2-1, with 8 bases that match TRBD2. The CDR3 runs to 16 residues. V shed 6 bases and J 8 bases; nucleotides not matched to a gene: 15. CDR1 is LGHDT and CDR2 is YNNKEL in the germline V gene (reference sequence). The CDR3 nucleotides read TGTGCCAGCAGGGGGACTGGCGGGAGGTTTGTGGATGAGCAGTTCTTC. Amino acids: CASRGTGGRFVDEQFF.

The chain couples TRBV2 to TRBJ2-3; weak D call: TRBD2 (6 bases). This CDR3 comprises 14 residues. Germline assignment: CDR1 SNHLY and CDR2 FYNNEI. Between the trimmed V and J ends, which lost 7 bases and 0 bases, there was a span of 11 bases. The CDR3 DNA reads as TGTGCCAGCATCCTAGCGCAGAGCACAGATACGCAGTATTTT. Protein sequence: CASILAQSTDTQYF.

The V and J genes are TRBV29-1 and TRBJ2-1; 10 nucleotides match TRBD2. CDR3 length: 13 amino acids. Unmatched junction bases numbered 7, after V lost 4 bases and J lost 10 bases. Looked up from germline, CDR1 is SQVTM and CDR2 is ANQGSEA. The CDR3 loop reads CSVVGLAGEEQFF. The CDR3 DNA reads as TGCAGCGTTGTGGGTCTAGCGGGAGAGGAGCAGTTCTTC.

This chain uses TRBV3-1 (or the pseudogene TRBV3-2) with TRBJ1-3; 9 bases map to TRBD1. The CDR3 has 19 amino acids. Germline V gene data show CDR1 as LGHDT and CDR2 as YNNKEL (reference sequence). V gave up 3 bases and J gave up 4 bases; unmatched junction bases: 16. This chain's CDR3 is CASSHWDRVESLHGNTIYF. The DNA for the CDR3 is TGTGCCAGCAGCCACTGGGACAGGGTGGAGAGCCTCCACGGAAACACCATATATTTT.

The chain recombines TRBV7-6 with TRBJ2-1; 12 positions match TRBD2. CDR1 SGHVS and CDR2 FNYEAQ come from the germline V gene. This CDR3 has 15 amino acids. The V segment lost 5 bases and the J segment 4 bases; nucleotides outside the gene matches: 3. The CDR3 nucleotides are TGTGCCAGCAGCAAGACTAGCGGGGGTTACAATGAGCAGTTCTTC. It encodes CASSKTSGGYNEQFF.

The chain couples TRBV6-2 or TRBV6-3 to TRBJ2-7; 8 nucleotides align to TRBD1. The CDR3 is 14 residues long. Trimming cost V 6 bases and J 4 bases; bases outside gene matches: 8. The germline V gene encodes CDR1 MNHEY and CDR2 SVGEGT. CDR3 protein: CASSRRTGRYEQYF. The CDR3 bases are TGTGCCAGCAGCCGAAGGACAGGGCGGTACGAGCAGTACTTC.

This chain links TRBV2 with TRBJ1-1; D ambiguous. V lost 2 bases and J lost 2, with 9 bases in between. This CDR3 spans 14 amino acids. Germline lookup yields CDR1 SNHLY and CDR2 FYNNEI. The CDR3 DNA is TGTGCCAGCAGTGAACGAGGTCCAAACACTGAAGCTTTCTTT. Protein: CASSERGPNTEAFF.

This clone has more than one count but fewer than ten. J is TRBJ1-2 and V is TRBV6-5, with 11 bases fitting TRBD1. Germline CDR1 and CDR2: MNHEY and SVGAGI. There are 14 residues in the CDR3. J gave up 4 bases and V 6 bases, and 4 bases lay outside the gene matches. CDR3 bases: TGTGCCAGCAGGAGGGACAGGGGGAGCTATGGCTACACCTTC. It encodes CASRRDRGSYGYTF.

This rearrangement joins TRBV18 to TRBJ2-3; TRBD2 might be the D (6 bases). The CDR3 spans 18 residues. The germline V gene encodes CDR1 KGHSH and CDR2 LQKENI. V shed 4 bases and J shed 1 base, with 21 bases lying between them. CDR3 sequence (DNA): TGTGCCAGCTCACTACGGCTAGCGCTCTCATCTGGCACAGATACGCAGTATTTT. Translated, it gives CASSLRLALSSGTDTQYF.

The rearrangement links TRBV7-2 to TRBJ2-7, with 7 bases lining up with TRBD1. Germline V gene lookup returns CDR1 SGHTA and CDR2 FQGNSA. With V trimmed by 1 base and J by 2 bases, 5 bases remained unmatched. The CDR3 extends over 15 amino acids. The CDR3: CASSLVRGLTYEQYF. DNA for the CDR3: TGTGCCAGCAGCTTAGTGAGGGGGCTCACCTACGAGCAGTACTTC.

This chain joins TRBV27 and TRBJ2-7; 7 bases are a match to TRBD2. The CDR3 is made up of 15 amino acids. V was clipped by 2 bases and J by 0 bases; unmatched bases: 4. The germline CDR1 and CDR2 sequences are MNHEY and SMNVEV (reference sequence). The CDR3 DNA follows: TGTGCCAGCAGTTTAGAGCTAGCGGACTCCTACGAGCAGTACTTC. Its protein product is CASSLELADSYEQYF.

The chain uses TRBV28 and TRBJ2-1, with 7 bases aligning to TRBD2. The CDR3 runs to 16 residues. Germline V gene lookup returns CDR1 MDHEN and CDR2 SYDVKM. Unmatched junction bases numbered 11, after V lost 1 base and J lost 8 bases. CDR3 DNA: TGTGCCAGCAGTTTATCTGTCGCGGGAGTCCGCTATGAGCAGTTCTTC. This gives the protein CASSLSVAGVRYEQFF.

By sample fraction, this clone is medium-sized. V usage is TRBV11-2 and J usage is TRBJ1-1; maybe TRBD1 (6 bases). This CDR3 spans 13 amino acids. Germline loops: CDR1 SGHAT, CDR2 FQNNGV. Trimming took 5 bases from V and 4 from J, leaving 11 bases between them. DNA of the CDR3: TGTGCCAGCAGCCCCGGGACACCCACTGAAGCTTTCTTT. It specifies CASSPGTPTEAFF.

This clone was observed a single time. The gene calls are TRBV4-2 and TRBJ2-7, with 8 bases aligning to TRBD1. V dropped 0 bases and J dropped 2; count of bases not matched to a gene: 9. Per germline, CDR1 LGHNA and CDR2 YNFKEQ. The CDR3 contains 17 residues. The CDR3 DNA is TGTGCCAGCAGCCAAGATTACGGTTGGACAGGGACCTACGAGCAGTACTTC. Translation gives CASSQDYGWTGTYEQYF.

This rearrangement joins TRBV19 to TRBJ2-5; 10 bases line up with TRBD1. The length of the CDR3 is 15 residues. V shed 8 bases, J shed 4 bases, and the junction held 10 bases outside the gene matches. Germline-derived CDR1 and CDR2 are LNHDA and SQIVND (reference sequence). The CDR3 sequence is CASQTMTGGRETQYF. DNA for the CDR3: TGTGCCAGTCAAACTATGACAGGGGGCAGAGAGACCCAGTACTTC.

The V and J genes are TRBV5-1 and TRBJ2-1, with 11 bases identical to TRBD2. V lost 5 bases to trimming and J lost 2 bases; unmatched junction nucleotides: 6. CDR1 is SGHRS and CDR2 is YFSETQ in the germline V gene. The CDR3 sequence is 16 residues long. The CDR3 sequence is CASRPTSGKTYNEQFF. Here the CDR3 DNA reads TGCGCCAGCAGACCGACTAGCGGGAAGACCTACAATGAGCAGTTCTTC.

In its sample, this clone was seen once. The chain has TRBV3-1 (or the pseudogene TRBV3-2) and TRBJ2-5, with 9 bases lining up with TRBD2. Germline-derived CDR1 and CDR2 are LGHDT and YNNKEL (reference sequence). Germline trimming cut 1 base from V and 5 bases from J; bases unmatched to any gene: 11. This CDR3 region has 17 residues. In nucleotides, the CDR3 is TGTGCCAGCAGCCAAGTAGTCCTAGCGGGGCTCAGGGAGACCCAGTACTTC. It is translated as CASSQVVLAGLRETQYF.

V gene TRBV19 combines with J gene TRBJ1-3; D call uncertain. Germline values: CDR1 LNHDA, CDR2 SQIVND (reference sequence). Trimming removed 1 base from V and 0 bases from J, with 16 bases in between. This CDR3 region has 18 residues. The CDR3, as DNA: TGTGCCAGTAGTATAGTTGGGCAGCATCCGAGCTCTGGAAACACCATATATTTT. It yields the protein CASSIVGQHPSSGNTIYF.